Listed here are 16 T cell receptor beta chains from one sample, sequenced in a study of blood T cell repertoires in COVID-19. This table comes from immunoSEQ multiplex PCR, and its TCRdb copy is limited to in-frame clones, with some not included. The table has a few hundred thousand clones, around 88% seen once; the top ten hold roughly 2.5%. Material for sequencing was PBMCs or T cells enriched from blood (not recorded which). These receptors all stem from a woman aged 40 to 50 with acute COVID-19.

J is TRBJ2-3 and V is TRBV7-8; possibly TRBD1 for D (6 bases). CDR3 size: 14 residues. CDR1 is SGHVS, CDR2 FQNEAQ, per germline. Trimming removed 3 bases at V and 4 bases at J, with 11 bases between. The CDR3 sequence: CASSFSQGSDTQYF. CDR3 in DNA: TGTGCCAGCAGCTTTTCACAGGGATCAGATACGCAGTATTTT.

J is TRBJ2-1 and V is TRBV30, with 7 bases fitting TRBD2. This CDR3 has 17 amino acids. The germline V gene encodes CDR1 GTSNPN and CDR2 SVGIG (reference sequence). V shed 0 bases and J 5 bases; nucleotides not matched to a gene: 13. The CDR3 DNA sequence: TGTGCCTGGAGTGTTGAAATCGGACTAGGCTCTCACAATGAGCAGTTCTTC. This encodes CAWSVEIGLGSHNEQFF.

The chain carries TRBV25-1 and TRBJ1-6, with unresolved D. V was trimmed by 2 bases and J by 4 bases, leaving 12 bases between them. This CDR3 contains 16 residues. Germline V gene data show CDR1 as MGHDK and CDR2 as SYGVNS. The CDR3 DNA follows: TGTGCCAGCAGTGAACAACACGGGAAGTATAATTCACCCCTCCACTTT. This sequence encodes CASSEQHGKYNSPLHF.

The chain recombines TRBV6-1 with TRBJ2-5; D ambiguous. V was trimmed by 4 bases and J by 3 bases, leaving 27 bases between them. The CDR3 length is 19 residues. CDR1 and CDR2 from the germline V gene are MNHNS and SASEGT. The CDR3 region has the DNA TGTGCCAGCAGTGTAGTGAGAGGAAGCCTTCAACCGACGAAAGAGACCCAGTACTTC. Translation: CASSVVRGSLQPTKETQYF.

V usage is TRBV5-1 and J usage is TRBJ1-1; 9 nucleotides agree with TRBD1. The V gene's germline CDR1 is SGHRS and CDR2 YFSETQ. This CDR3 region has 14 residues. J lost 4 bases, V lost 4 bases, and 5 bases had no gene match. The CDR3 protein is CASSPRQGGTEAFF. For the CDR3, the DNA is TGCGCCAGCAGCCCGAGACAGGGGGGCACTGAAGCTTTCTTT.

This chain uses TRBV4-2 with TRBJ2-1, with TRBD1 identical over 7 bases. The CDR3 is 15 amino acids. CDR1 LGHNA and CDR2 YNFKEQ come from the germline V gene. V shed 1 base, J shed 8 bases, and the junction held 8 bases outside the gene matches. The CDR3 region is CASSQVGGAVYEQFF. The CDR3 nucleotides are TGTGCCAGCAGCCAAGTAGGGGGCGCGGTATATGAGCAGTTCTTC.

This chain connects TRBV2 to TRBJ2-5, with D possibly TRBD1 on 5 matching bases. The CDR3 spans 15 residues. V was trimmed by 9 bases and J by 2 bases, leaving 19 bases between them. The V gene's germline CDR1 is SNHLY and CDR2 FYNNEI. CDR3: CASARQQFRQETQYF. CDR3 bases: TGTGCCAGTGCGAGACAGCAGTTTAGGCAAGAGACCCAGTACTTC. The complete variable domain, with remaining parts taken from reference TRBV2 and TRBJ2-5, reads EPEVTQTPSHQVTQMGQEVILRCVPISNHLYFYWYRQILGQKVEFLVSFYNNEISEKSEIFDDQFSVERPDGSNFTLKIRSTKLEDSAMYFCASARQQFRQETQYFGPGTRLLVL.

The chain is built from TRBV9 and TRBJ2-3, with 7 bases fitting TRBD1. The CDR3 runs to 17 residues. The germline V gene encodes CDR1 SGDLS and CDR2 YYNGEE. V was pared by 3 bases and J by 1 base, with 11 bases of the junction left unmatched. The CDR3 sequence: CASSARPTGMGTDTQYF. The CDR3 DNA is TGTGCCAGCAGCGCTAGGCCGACAGGGATGGGCACAGATACGCAGTATTTT.

The V call is TRBV27, the J call TRBJ2-2; 8 bases line up with TRBD2. V shed 4 bases, J shed 2 bases, and the junction held 6 bases outside the gene matches. Germline CDR1 MNHEY, CDR2 SMNVEV (reference sequence). This CDR3 comprises 16 residues. CDR3 region: CASSSLGGGNTGELFF. In DNA form, the CDR3 reads TGTGCCAGCAGTTCACTCGGGGGGGGAAACACCGGGGAGCTGTTTTTT.

V gene TRBV5-6 combines with J gene TRBJ2-3, with 8 positions matching TRBD1. The CDR3 has 11 residues. CDR1 SGHDT and CDR2 YYEEEE come from the germline V gene. V gave up 4 bases and J gave up 11 bases; unmatched junction bases: 3. CDR3 nucleotides: TGTGCCAGCAGCATGGACAGGGAGCAGTATTTT. Translating it yields CASSMDREQYF.

J is TRBJ2-2 and V is TRBV3-1 (or the pseudogene TRBV3-2), with 8 bases lining up with TRBD1. CDR1 and CDR2 (germline): LGHDT, YNNKEL (reference sequence). V shed 4 bases and J 0 bases; nucleotides not matched to a gene: 10. This CDR3 region has 18 residues. CDR3 protein: CASSPRNRGNTNTGELFF. CDR3 sequence (DNA): TGTGCCAGCAGCCCGCGAAACAGGGGGAATACGAACACCGGGGAGCTGTTTTTT.

The chain uses TRBV7-2 and TRBJ2-6; 7 bases are a match to TRBD1. Per germline, CDR1 SGHTA and CDR2 FQGNSA. The CDR3 consists of 16 residues. The trim removed 5 bases at V and 0 bases at J, leaving 4 bases unmatched. CDR3: CASSPTGVSGANVLTF. The DNA of the CDR3 is TGTGCCAGCAGCCCCACAGGGGTCTCTGGGGCCAACGTCCTGACTTTC. The full variable domain, rest sourced from reference TRBV7-2 and TRBJ2-6, is GAGVSQSPSNKVTEKGKDVELRCDPISGHTALYWYRQSLGQGLEFLIYFQGNSAPDKSGLPSDRFSAERTGGSVSTLTIQRTQQEDSAVYLCASSPTGVSGANVLTFGAGSRLTVL.

V gene TRBV2 combines with J gene TRBJ1-4; D perhaps matches TRBD1 (5 bases). This CDR3 region has 15 residues. With 2 bases removed from V and 10 bases from J, the gap between germline ends came to 17 bases. Germline CDR1 and CDR2: SNHLY and FYNNEI. CDR3 bases: TGTGCCAGCAGTGAACTTCGGCAAATGGGGGGAAAACTGTTTTTT. Translation gives CASSELRQMGGKLFF.

The chain recombines TRBV4-2 with TRBJ1-4; D unclear. The CDR3 has 17 amino acids. The germline V gene has CDR1 LGHNA and CDR2 YNFKEQ. With 0 bases removed from V and 3 bases from J, the gap between germline ends came to 14 bases. CDR3 sequence (DNA): TGTGCCAGCAGCCAAGATTTGCGGAGAACGGCTAATGAAAAACTGTTTTTT. Translating gives CASSQDLRRTANEKLFF.

This clone showed up just once. The V call is TRBV6-2 or TRBV6-3, the J call TRBJ1-2; 11 bases map to TRBD1. V trimming: 0 bases; J trimming: 4 bases; junction bases outside the gene matches: 7. Germline V gene sequence: CDR1 MNHEY, CDR2 SVGEGT. The CDR3 spans 17 residues. The CDR3 bases are TGTGCCAGCAGTTACTCCCCGGACAGGGGGCGCGGCTATGGCTACACCTTC. Its translation is CASSYSPDRGRGYGYTF.

V gene TRBV5-1 combines with J gene TRBJ2-1, with 14 bases that match TRBD2. With 4 bases clipped from V and 8 bases from J, the junction kept 5 bases outside the gene matches. CDR1 and CDR2 from the germline V gene are SGHRS and YFSETQ. The CDR3 consists of 15 residues. The CDR3 DNA follows: TGCGCCAGCAGCCTCGGGACTAGCGGGGGTGATGAGCAGTTCTTC. Amino acids: CASSLGTSGGDEQFF. Filled out from reference TRBV5-1 and TRBJ2-1, the complete variable domain reads KAGVTQTPRYLIKTRGQQVTLSCSPISGHRSVSWYQQTPGQGLQFLFEYFSETQRNKGNFPGRFSGRQFSNSRSEMNVSTLELGDSALYLCASSLGTSGGDEQFFGPGTRLTVL.